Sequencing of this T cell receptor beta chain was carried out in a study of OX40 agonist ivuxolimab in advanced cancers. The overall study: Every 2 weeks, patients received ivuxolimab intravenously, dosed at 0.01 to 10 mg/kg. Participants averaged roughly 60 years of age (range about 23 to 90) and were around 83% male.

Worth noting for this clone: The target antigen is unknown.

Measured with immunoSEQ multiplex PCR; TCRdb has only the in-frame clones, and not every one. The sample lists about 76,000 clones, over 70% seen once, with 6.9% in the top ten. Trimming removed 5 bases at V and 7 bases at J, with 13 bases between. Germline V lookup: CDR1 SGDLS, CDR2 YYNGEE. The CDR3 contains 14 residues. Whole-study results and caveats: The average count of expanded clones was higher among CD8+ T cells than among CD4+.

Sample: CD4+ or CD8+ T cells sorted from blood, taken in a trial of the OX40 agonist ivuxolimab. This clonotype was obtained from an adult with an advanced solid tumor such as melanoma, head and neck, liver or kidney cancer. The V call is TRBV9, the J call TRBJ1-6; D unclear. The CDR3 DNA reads TGTGCCAGCAGGGCGGCGGGCTCAAATTCACCCCTCCACTTT. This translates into CASRAAGSNSPLHF.